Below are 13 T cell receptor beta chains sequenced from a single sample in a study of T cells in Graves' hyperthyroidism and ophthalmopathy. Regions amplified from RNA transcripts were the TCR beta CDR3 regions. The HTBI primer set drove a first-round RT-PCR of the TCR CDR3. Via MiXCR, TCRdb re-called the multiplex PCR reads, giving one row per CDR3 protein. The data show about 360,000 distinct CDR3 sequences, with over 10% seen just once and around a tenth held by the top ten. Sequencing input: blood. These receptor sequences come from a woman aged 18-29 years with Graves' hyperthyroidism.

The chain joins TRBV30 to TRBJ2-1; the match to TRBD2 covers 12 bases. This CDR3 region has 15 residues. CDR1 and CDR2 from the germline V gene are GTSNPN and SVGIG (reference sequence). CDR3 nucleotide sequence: TGTGTCAGCAGCCCGCTAGCGGGGGGGCCTGGGGAGCAGTTCTTC. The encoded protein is CVSSPLAGGPGEQFF.

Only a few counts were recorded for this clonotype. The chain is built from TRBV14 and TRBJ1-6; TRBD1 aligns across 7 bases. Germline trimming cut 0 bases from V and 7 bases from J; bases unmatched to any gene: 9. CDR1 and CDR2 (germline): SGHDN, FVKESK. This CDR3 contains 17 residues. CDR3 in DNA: TGTGCCAGCAGCCAAGAAGAGGGACAGATCTTAAATTCACCCCTCCACTTT. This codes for CASSQEEGQILNSPLHF.

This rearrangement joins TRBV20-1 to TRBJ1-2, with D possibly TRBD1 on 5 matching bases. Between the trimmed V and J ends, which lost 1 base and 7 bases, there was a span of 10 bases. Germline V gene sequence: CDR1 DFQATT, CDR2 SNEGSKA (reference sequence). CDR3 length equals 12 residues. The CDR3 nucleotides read TGCAGTGCTAGAGGTCCAGGGATTGGCTACACCTTC. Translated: CSARGPGIGYTF.

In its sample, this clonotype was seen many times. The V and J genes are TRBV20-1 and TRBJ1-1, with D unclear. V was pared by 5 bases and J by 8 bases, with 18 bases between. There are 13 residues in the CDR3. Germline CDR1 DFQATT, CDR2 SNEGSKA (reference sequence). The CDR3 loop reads CSAYISLLAEAFF. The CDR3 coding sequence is TGCAGTGCTTACATTTCTCTCCTCGCCGAAGCTTTCTTT.

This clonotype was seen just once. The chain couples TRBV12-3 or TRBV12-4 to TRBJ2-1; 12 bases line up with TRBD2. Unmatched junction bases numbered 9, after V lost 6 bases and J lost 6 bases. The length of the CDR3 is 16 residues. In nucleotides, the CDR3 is TGTGCCAGCAGCCATGGACTAGCGGGGACTTCCAATGAGCAGTTCTTC. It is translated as CASSHGLAGTSNEQFF.

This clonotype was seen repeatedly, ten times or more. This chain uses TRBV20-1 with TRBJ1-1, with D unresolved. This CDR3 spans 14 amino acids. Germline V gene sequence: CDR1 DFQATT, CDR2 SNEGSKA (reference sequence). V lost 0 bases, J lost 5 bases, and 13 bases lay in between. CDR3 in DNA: TGCAGTGCTAGAGATCCGGCCGGGTGGACTGAAGCTTTCTTT. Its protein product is CSARDPAGWTEAFF.

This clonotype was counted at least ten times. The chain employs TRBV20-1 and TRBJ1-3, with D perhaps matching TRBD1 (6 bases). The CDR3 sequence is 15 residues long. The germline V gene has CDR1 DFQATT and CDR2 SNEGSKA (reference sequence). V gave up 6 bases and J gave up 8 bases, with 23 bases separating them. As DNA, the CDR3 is TGCAGTGCCCTACTTCCCACAGGGTTAGAGGACACCATATATTTT. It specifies CSALLPTGLEDTIYF.

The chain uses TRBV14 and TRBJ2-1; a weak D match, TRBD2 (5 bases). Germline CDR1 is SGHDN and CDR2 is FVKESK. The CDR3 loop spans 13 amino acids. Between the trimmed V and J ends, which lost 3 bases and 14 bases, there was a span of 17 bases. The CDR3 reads CASSQGSQSRKFF. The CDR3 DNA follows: TGTGCCAGCAGCCAGGGGAGTCAGTCGCGTAAGTTCTTC.

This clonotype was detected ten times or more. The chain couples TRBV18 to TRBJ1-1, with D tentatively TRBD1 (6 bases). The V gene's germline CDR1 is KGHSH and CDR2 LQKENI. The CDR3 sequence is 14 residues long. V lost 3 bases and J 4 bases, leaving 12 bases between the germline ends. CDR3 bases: TGTGCCAGCTCACCGGGGGCAGGGAGCACTGAAGCTTTCTTT. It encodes CASSPGAGSTEAFF.

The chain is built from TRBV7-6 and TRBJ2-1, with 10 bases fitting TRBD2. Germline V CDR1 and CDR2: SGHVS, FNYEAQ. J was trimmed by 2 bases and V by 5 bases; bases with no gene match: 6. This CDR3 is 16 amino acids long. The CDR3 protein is CASSKPSGSTYNEQFF. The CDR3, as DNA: TGTGCCAGCAGCAAGCCTAGCGGGAGCACCTACAATGAGCAGTTCTTC.

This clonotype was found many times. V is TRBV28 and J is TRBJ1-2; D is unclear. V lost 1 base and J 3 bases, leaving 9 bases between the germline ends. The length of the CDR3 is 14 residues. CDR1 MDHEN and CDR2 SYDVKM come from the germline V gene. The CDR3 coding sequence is TGTGCCAGCAGTTTATCCGGGTTTGACTATGGCTACACCTTC. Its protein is CASSLSGFDYGYTF.

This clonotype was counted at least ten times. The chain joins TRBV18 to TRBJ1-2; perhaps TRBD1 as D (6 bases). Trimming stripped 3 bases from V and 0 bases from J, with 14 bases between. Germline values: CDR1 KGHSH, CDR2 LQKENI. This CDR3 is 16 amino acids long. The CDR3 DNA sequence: TGTGCCAGCTCACCCGAACAGGGAACTGCTAACTATGGCTACACCTTC. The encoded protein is CASSPEQGTANYGYTF.

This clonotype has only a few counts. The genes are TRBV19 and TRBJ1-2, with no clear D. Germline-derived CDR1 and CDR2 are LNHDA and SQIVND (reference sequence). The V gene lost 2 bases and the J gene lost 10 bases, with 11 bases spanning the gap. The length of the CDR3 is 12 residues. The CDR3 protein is CASSITQRDYTF. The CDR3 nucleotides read TGTGCCAGTAGTATAACCCAGCGAGACTACACCTTC.